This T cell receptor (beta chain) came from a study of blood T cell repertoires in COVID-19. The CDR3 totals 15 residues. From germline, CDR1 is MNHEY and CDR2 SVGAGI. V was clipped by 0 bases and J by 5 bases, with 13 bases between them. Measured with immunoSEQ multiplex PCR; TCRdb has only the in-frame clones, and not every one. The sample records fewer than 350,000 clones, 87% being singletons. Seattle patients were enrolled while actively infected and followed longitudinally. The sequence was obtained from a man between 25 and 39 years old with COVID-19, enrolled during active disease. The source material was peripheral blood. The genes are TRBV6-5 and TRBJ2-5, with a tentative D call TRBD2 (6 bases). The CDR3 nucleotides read TGTGCCAGCAGTTACTCGGGAGGAATTTGGGAGACCCAGTACTTC. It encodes CASSYSGGIWETQYF.